The 18 T cell receptor beta chains in this list originate from one sample, sequenced in a study of T cells in Graves' hyperthyroidism and ophthalmopathy. Amplified regions were TCR beta CDR3 sequences from RNA transcripts. Initially, a first-round RT-PCR of the TCR CDR3 employed the HTBI primer set. Using its own MiXCR run on the multiplex PCR reads, TCRdb lists one record per CDR3 protein. The repertoire holds more than 500,000 distinct CDR3 sequences, with more than 15% as singletons. Sequenced sample: blood. The receptors stem from a woman younger than 45 with Graves' ophthalmopathy.

This chain uses TRBV5-6 with TRBJ2-3; the D gene is possibly TRBD1 (5 bases). V dropped 4 bases and J dropped 1 base, with 19 bases sitting between them. This CDR3 is 17 amino acids long. Germline-derived CDR1 and CDR2 are SGHDT and YYEEEE. The CDR3 sequence is CASSPIGAAVGTDTQYF. Here the CDR3 DNA reads TGTGCCAGCAGCCCTATTGGGGCCGCCGTTGGCACAGATACGCAGTATTTT.

This clonotype occurred many times. The rearrangement joins TRBV20-1 to TRBJ2-5; D is unclear. Germline CDR1 is DFQATT and CDR2 is SNEGSKA (reference sequence). Trimming removed 6 bases from V and 1 base from J, with 15 bases in between. This CDR3 comprises 14 residues. The CDR3 sequence is CSAKESNSQETQYF. DNA of the CDR3: TGCAGTGCCAAGGAATCCAACAGCCAAGAGACCCAGTACTTC.

Many counts were recorded for this clonotype. The chain is built from TRBV7-2 and TRBJ2-7; D may be TRBD1 (5 bases). With 1 base removed from V and 0 bases from J, the gap between germline ends came to 10 bases. Germline V CDR1 and CDR2: SGHTA, FQGNSA. CDR3 length equals 15 residues. The CDR3 here is CASSLGQWISYEQYF. In DNA form, the CDR3 reads TGTGCCAGCAGCTTAGGACAGTGGATCTCCTACGAGCAGTACTTC.

This clonotype was recorded at least ten times. V is TRBV11-1 and J is TRBJ1-2; D possibly corresponds to TRBD1 (5 bases). Trimming cost V 5 bases and J 2 bases, with 9 bases left between them. The CDR3 loop spans 13 amino acids. The germline gives CDR1 SGHAT, CDR2 FQDESV (reference sequence). CDR3 sequence: CASSKQANYGYTF. CDR3 in DNA: TGTGCCAGCAGCAAACAGGCGAACTATGGCTACACCTTC.

This clonotype was seen just once. At one end the junction does not follow the germline gene, possibly because of a read error. V usage is TRBV10-3 and J usage is TRBJ1-5; perhaps TRBD1 as D (6 bases). CDR3 length equals 14 residues. Germline CDR1 reads ENHRY; CDR2 reads SYGVKD. CDR3 sequence: CANSEQGGNQPQHF. DNA for the CDR3: TGTGCCAACAGTGAACAAGGGGGGAATCAGCCCCAGCATTTT.

V gene TRBV7-8 combines with J gene TRBJ2-3; TRBD2 is a possible D gene (6 bases). The V end lost 1 base, the J end lost 2 bases, and 13 bases lay between the germline ends. The germline CDR1 and CDR2 sequences are SGHVS and FQNEAQ. The CDR3 loop spans 16 amino acids. CDR3 sequence (DNA): TGTGCCAGCAGCTTAGTTTGGGACTCCCCCACAGATACGCAGTATTTT. Translation gives CASSLVWDSPTDTQYF.

This clonotype was counted only a few times. The gene calls are TRBV29-1 and TRBJ2-7; 11 nucleotides match TRBD1. The CDR3 sequence is 14 residues long. The V segment lost 5 bases and the J segment 2 bases; nucleotides outside the gene matches: 5. Germline loops: CDR1 SQVTM, CDR2 ANQGSEA. CDR3 coding DNA: TGCAGCGTTCCTTCGGGACAGGGGGCCTACGAGCAGTACTTC. It codes for CSVPSGQGAYEQYF.

In its sample, this clonotype was seen a few times. This chain connects TRBV4-3 to TRBJ1-2; D is undetermined. The germline V gene encodes CDR1 LGHNA and CDR2 YSLEER. This CDR3 is 15 amino acids long. Trimming took off 0 bases at V and 5 bases at J, with 13 bases between the two ends. Here the CDR3 reads CASSQDRRERYGYTF. Written as DNA, the CDR3 is TGCGCCAGCAGCCAAGATAGAAGGGAGCGGTATGGCTACACCTTC.

This clonotype was observed at least ten times. The chain is built from TRBV6-1 and TRBJ2-7; D uncertain. V gave up 8 bases and J gave up 1 base, with 12 bases separating them. This CDR3 spans 13 amino acids. The germline CDR1 and CDR2 sequences are MNHNS and SASEGT. Written as DNA, the CDR3 is TGTGCCAGCGGGCAGGCCCCTTCCTACGAGCAGTACTTC. It translates to CASGQAPSYEQYF.

This clonotype was detected many times. The chain employs TRBV20-1 and TRBJ2-1; 13 positions agree with TRBD2. The CDR3 is 13 residues long. Trimming at V came to 3 bases and at J to 8 bases, leaving 1 base not matched to a gene. Germline V gene data show CDR1 as DFQATT and CDR2 as SNEGSKA (reference sequence). The chain's CDR3 is CSASGLAGDEQFF. In DNA form, the CDR3 reads TGCAGTGCTAGCGGACTAGCGGGAGATGAGCAGTTCTTC.

This clonotype was counted ten times or more. This chain links TRBV9 with TRBJ2-7; D is unclear. CDR3 length: 13 amino acids. V was trimmed by 2 bases and J by 0 bases, leaving 6 bases between them. CDR1 and CDR2 (germline): SGDLS, YYNGEE. CDR3 nucleotide sequence: TGTGCCAGCAGCGTGGGTATCTCCTACGAGCAGTACTTC. It is translated as CASSVGISYEQYF.

The chain combines TRBV14 with TRBJ1-5; D is ambiguous. The CDR3 consists of 16 residues. Germline V lookup: CDR1 SGHDN, CDR2 FVKESK. Trimming shortened V by 0 bases and J by 0 bases, and 9 bases separated the two germline ends. CDR3 DNA sequence: TGTGCCAGCAGCCAAGATCTGCGCTATAGCAATCAGCCCCAGCATTTT. As protein: CASSQDLRYSNQPQHF.

This clonotype has ten or more counts. The chain links TRBV15 to TRBJ2-3, with TRBD2 matching over 8 bases. Germline V gene data show CDR1 as LNHNV and CDR2 as YYDKDF (reference sequence). V lost 0 bases and J lost 5; bases outside the gene matches: 10. The CDR3 covers 17 residues. The CDR3 DNA reads as TGTGCCACCAGCAGAGATCGACGGGAGGGGTTGGGAGATACGCAGTATTTT. As protein: CATSRDRREGLGDTQYF.

In this sample, this clonotype turned up once. The chain combines TRBV11-2 with TRBJ2-2; 10 nucleotides match TRBD2. CDR3 length: 16 residues. J lost 5 bases, V lost 5 bases, and 8 bases had no gene match. Germline CDR1 reads SGHAT; CDR2 reads FQNNGV. The CDR3 sequence is CASSPKAGGPTGELFF. The DNA of the CDR3 is TGTGCCAGCAGCCCGAAAGCGGGAGGGCCAACCGGGGAGCTGTTTTTT. Together with reference TRBV11-2 and TRBJ2-2, the CDR3 gives the full variable domain: EAGVAQSPRYKIIEKRQSVAFWCNPISGHATLYWYQQILGQGPKLLIQFQNNGVVDDSQLPKDRFSAERLKGVDSTLKIQPAKLEDSAVYLCASSPKAGGPTGELFFGEGSRLTVL.

Many counts were recorded for this clonotype. CDR3 bases: TGTGCCAGCAGCCGGACAGAGAATGAAAAACTGTTTTTT. This translates into CASSRTENEKLFF. The chain uses TRBV12-3 or TRBV12-4 and TRBJ1-4, with D perhaps matching TRBD1 (6 bases). V was trimmed by 6 bases and J by 5 bases, leaving 10 bases between them. The length of the CDR3 is 13 residues.

This clonotype was found many times. The chain couples TRBV6-1 to TRBJ2-2; 7 bases fit TRBD1. V was pared by 7 bases and J by 3 bases, with 11 bases of the junction left unmatched. Germline lookup yields CDR1 MNHNS and CDR2 SASEGT. The CDR3 sequence is 16 residues long. In nucleotides, the CDR3 is TGTGCCAGCACCTCCGACACAGGGGCTTACACCGGGGAGCTGTTTTTT. It is translated as CASTSDTGAYTGELFF.

The table lists this clonotype with many counts. The rearrangement joins TRBV7-2 to TRBJ2-3, with D unresolved. V lost 1 base to trimming and J lost 9 bases, with 8 bases between them. CDR3 length equals 12 residues. Germline CDR1 SGHTA, CDR2 FQGNSA. The CDR3: CASSLGPKTQYF. CDR3 DNA sequence: TGTGCCAGCAGCTTAGGGCCGAAGACGCAGTATTTT.

This clonotype was seen at least ten times. The rearrangement uses TRBV12-3 or TRBV12-4 and TRBJ2-7; TRBD2 matches at 8 bases. The CDR3 is 14 amino acids. Trimming at V came to 3 bases and at J to 4 bases, leaving 5 bases not matched to a gene. CDR3 in amino acids: CASSFAGGGYEQYF. In DNA form, the CDR3 reads TGTGCCAGCAGTTTTGCGGGAGGAGGATACGAGCAGTACTTC.